This paragraph covers one T cell receptor (beta chain) sequence. As processed by the authors: Reference gene primer amplification gave estimated nucleated cell counts. The repertoire was sequenced with immunoSEQ multiplex PCR; TCRdb's copy has only in-frame clones and lacks some. D and trimming were read from the DNA, whereas the V and J calls and clone size are those reported in that table. This sample carries 98,000 or so clones, 87% of them seen once, and the ten largest clones take about 15%. The sample originates from a study of blood T cell repertoires in COVID-19. Study-level background: There were acute and convalescent COVID-19 samples, and they came from the United States, Italy and Spain. PBMCs, B-cell-depleted T cells, or T cells provided the cDNA or gDNA that made up the material.

Sequencing was done on a sample of peripheral blood. This receptor was taken from a man aged 45-65 years with acute or convalescent COVID-19.

The CDR3 nucleotides are TGTGCCAGCAGCTCGGACAGGGGGCTTGAGCAGTACTTC. Encoded protein: CASSSDRGLEQYF. The V call is TRBV7-2, the J call TRBJ2-7; 11 nucleotides line up with TRBD1. V trimming: 4 bases; J trimming: 7 bases; junction bases outside the gene matches: 3. The CDR3 spans 13 residues. Germline V gives CDR1 SGHTA, CDR2 FQGNSA.